This TCR beta chain is drawn from a study of human T cells and chemical hapten exposure. On the study more broadly: Reading of the patch tests, which applied 0.01% DPC to the upper back, occurred at 6 days.

This clonotype occurred many times. Time point noted: pre-sensitization, week 0. Treatment: therapeutic diphenylcyclopropenone sensitization with weekly scalp DPC. In the authors' methods: Individual samples carried between about 20,000 and 700,000 TCRs, with more than 95,000 as the median. MiXCR, applied by TCRdb to the RACE reads, yields one record per CDR3 protein. The V and J calls follow TCRdb's processing rather than the paper's. The sample shows fewer than 300,000 distinct CDR3 sequences, almost 8% of them seen only once. This CDR3 has 20 residues. From germline, CDR1 is MNHEY and CDR2 SMNVEV (reference sequence). V lost 4 bases, J lost 2 bases, and 21 bases stayed unmatched.

This TCR derives from a man aged 18 to 29 with alopecia areata. Some clones in this sample may be carry-over from other donors' samples. The sequenced sample was whole blood, obtained in connection with sensitization to the hapten diphenylcyclopropenone (DPC). This chain uses TRBV27 with TRBJ2-3; the match to TRBD1 covers 7 bases. CDR3 sequence reads: CASSSRTGAIYTYPTDTQYF. The DNA for the CDR3 is TGTGCCAGCAGTTCTCGGACAGGAGCCATTTACACTTATCCCACAGATACGCAGTATTTT.